The 3 T cell receptor beta chains reported below all come from one sample, sequenced in a study of blood T cell repertoires in COVID-19. Measured with immunoSEQ multiplex PCR; TCRdb has only the in-frame clones, and not every one. The sample carries about 110,000 clones, over 75% recorded once. Sequenced material: peripheral blood. These receptors all come from a human donor in a cohort sampled during active COVID-19.

The DNA of the CDR3 is TGTGCCAGCAGTGACAGGGGCACTAATTCACCCCTCCACTTT. Translated: CASSDRGTNSPLHF. The gene calls are TRBV2 and TRBJ1-6; weak D call: TRBD1 (6 bases). The germline CDR1 and CDR2 sequences are SNHLY and FYNNEI. The CDR3 totals 14 residues. Trimming shortened V by 3 bases and J by 6 bases, and 9 bases separated the two germline ends. Filled out from reference TRBV2 and TRBJ1-6, the complete variable domain reads EPEVTQTPSHQVTQMGQEVILRCVPISNHLYFYWYRQILGQKVEFLVSFYNNEISEKSEIFDDQFSVERPDGSNFTLKIRSTKLEDSAMYFCASSDRGTNSPLHFGNGTRLTVT.

CDR3 nucleotides: TGTGCCAGCAGCTTAGGACTTTTTGGGACAGGGCGGGGCGGCGGGGAGCTGTTTTTT. As protein: CASSLGLFGTGRGGGELFF. The chain couples TRBV7-2 to TRBJ2-2; TRBD1 agrees at 9 bases. The CDR3 runs to 19 residues. J gave up 7 bases and V 1 base, and 16 bases lay outside the gene matches. Germline CDR1 SGHTA, CDR2 FQGNSA.

Only one count was recorded for this clone. J is TRBJ2-4 and V is TRBV7-9; the match to TRBD2 covers 7 bases. Germline V gene data show CDR1 as SEHNR and CDR2 as FQNEAQ (reference sequence). The J segment lost 6 bases and the V segment lost 5 bases, leaving 4 bases of the junction unmatched. The CDR3 is made up of 13 amino acids. In DNA, the CDR3 is TGTGCCAGCAGCGCCCCGGGGGGAAACATTCAGTACTTC. It is translated as CASSAPGGNIQYF.